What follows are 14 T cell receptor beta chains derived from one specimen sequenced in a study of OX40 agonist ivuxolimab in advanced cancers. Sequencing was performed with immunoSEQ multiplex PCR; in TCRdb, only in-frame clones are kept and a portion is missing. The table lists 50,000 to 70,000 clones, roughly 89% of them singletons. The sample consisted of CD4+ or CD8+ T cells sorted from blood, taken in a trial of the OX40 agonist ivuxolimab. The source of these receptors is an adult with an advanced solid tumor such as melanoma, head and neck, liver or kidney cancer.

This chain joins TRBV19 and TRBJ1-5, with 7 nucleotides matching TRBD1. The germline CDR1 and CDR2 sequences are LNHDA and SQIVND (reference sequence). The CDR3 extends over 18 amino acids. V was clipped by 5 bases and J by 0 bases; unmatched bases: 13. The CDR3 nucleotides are TGTGCCAGTAGTCCTCAACACTCCAGGGGGTATAGCAATCAGCCCCAGCATTTT. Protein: CASSPQHSRGYSNQPQHF. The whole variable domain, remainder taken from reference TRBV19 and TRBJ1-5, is DGGITQSPKYLFRKEGQNVTLSCEQNLNHDAMYWYRQDPGQGLRLIYYSQIVNDFQKGDIAEGYSVSREKKESFPLTVTSAQKNPTAFYLCASSPQHSRGYSNQPQHFGDGTRLSIL.

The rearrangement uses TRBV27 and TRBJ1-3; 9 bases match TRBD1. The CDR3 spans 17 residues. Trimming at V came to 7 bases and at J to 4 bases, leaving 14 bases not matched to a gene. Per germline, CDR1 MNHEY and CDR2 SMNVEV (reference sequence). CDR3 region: CASIRVEQGARGNTIYF. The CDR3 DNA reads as TGTGCCAGCATCCGGGTTGAACAGGGGGCGCGCGGAAACACCATATATTTT.

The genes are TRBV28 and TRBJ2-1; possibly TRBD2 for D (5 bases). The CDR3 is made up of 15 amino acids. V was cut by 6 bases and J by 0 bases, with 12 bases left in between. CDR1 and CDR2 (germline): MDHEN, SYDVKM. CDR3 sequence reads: CASSLPGSSYNEQFF. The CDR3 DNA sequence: TGTGCCAGCAGCCTCCCTGGGAGCTCCTACAATGAGCAGTTCTTC.

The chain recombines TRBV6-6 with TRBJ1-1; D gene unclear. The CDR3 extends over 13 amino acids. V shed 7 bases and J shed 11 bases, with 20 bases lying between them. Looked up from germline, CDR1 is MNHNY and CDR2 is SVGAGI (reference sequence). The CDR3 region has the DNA TGTGCCAGCACCCTAGGCGATCGGCCGGGGGCTTTCTTT. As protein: CASTLGDRPGAFF.

CDR3: CASSLNGLNEQYF. The CDR3 DNA reads as TGTGCCAGCAGCTTGAATGGCCTCAACGAGCAGTACTTC. This rearrangement joins TRBV5-5 to TRBJ2-7; no definite D call. The germline gives CDR1 SGHKS, CDR2 YYEKEE (reference sequence). This CDR3 region has 13 residues. Trimming took off 1 base at V and 5 bases at J, with 10 bases between the two ends.

In DNA form, the CDR3 reads TGTGCCAGCAGCGGCCTAGGGACTAGCGAGGTCGGGGAGCTGTTTTTT. This codes for CASSGLGTSEVGELFF. The chain has TRBV9 and TRBJ2-2; 10 bases are a match to TRBD2. The germline CDR1 and CDR2 sequences are SGDLS and YYNGEE. Trimming at V came to 3 bases and at J to 7 bases, leaving 9 bases not matched to a gene. The CDR3 is 16 residues long.

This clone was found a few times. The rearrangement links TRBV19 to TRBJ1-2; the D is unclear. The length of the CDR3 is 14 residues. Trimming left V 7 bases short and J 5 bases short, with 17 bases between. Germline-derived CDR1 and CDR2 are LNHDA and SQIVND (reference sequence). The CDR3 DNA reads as TGTGCCAGTAATCCCCAGGCGATGGGATATGGCTACACCTTC. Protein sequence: CASNPQAMGYGYTF.

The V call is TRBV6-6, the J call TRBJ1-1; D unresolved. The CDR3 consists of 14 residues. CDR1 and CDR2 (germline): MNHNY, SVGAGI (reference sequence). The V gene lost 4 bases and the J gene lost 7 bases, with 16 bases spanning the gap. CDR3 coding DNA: TGTGCCAGCAGTTCCTACGGAGGACGGCGTGAAGCTTTCTTT. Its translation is CASSSYGGRREAFF.

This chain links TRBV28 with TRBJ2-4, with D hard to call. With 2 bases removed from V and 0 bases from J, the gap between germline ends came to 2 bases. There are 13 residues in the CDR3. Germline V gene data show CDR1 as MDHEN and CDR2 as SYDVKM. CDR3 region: CASSLLAKNIQYF. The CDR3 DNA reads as TGTGCCAGCAGTTTACTAGCCAAAAACATTCAGTACTTC. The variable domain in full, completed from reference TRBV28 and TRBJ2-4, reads DVKVTQSSRYLVKRTGEKVFLECVQDMDHENMFWYRQDPGLGLRLIYFSYDVKMKEKGDIPEGYSVSREKKERFSLILESASTNQTSMYLCASSLLAKNIQYFGAGTRLSVL.

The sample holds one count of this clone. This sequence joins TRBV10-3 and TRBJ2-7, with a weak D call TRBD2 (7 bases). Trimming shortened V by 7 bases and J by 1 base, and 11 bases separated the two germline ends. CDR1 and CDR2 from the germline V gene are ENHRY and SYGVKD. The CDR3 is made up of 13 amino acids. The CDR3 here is CAIMGGASYEQYF. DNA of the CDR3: TGTGCCATCATGGGGGGGGCATCCTACGAGCAGTACTTC.

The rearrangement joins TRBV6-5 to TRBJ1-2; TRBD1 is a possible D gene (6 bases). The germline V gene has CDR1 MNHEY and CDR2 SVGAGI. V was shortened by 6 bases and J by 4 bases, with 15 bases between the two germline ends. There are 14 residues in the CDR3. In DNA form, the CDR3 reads TGTGCCAGCAGACGAGGGGGAACCTTCTATGGCTACACCTTC. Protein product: CASRRGGTFYGYTF.

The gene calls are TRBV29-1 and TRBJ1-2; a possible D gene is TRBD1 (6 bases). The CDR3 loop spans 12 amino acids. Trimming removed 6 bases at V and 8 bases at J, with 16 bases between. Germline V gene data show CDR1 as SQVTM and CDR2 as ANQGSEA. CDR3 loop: CSVPTQGWGYTF. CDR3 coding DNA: TGCAGCGTACCCACTCAGGGGTGGGGCTACACCTTC. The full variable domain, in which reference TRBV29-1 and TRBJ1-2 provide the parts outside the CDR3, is SAVISQKPSRDICQRGTSLTIQCQVDSQVTMMFWYRQQPGQSLTLIATANQGSEATYESGFVIDKFPISRPNLTFSTLTVSNMSPEDSSIYLCSVPTQGWGYTFGSGTRLTVV.

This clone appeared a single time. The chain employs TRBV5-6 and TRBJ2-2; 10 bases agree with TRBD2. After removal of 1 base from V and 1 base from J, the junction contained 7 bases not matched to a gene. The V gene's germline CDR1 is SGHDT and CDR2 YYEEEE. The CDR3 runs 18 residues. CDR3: CASSLIGTSAQNTGELFF. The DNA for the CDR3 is TGTGCCAGCAGCTTGATTGGGACTAGCGCCCAGAACACCGGGGAGCTGTTTTTT.

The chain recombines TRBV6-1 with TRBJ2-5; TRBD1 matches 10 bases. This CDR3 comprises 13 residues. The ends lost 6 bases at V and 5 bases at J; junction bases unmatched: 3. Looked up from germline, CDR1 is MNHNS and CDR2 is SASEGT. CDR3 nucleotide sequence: TGTGCCAGCAGGGGGGGACAGGGGGAGACCCAGTACTTC. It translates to CASRGGQGETQYF.